This TCR beta chain was retrieved from a study of OX40 agonist ivuxolimab in advanced cancers. On the study more broadly: Past anti-PD-1, anti-PD-L1 or anti-CTLA-4 therapy was accepted, and 35% to 45% had received some. The study, taken as a whole, reports: The CD4+ and CD8+ T cells in the blood had expanded clonally by week 6 at 0.1 to 3.0 mg/kg. Certain nonresponding patients likewise had low normalized T-cell clonal expansion.

Turning to this clone: Its antigen is unknown.

Sequencing used immunoSEQ multiplex PCR; TCRdb keeps in-frame clones, though not all of them. The sample records 90,000 to 95,000 clones, roughly 84% being singletons. The specimen comprised CD4+ or CD8+ T cells sorted from blood, sampled in a trial of the OX40 agonist ivuxolimab. This clonotype originated in an adult with an advanced solid tumor such as melanoma, head and neck, liver or kidney cancer.

CDR3 nucleotides: TGTGCCAGCAGGGACAGGAACTATGGCTACACCTTC. This gives the protein CASRDRNYGYTF. This chain joins TRBV25-1 and TRBJ1-2, with 7 bases matching TRBD1. CDR1 MGHDK and CDR2 SYGVNS come from the germline V gene. V lost 6 bases and J lost 2; bases outside the gene matches: 0. The CDR3 has 12 amino acids.